This entry concerns a single T cell receptor (beta chain). The sample is drawn from a study of blood T cell repertoires in COVID-19. Trimming pared 3 bases from V and 8 bases from J, leaving 8 bases between. There are 13 residues in the CDR3. Germline assignment: CDR1 SNHLY and CDR2 FYNNEI. Original analysis: Scientists estimated how many nucleated cells there were by amplifying reference gene primers. Some clones are missing from TCRdb's copy, which holds only in-frame ones; the method was immunoSEQ multiplex PCR. V, J and clone size are taken as reported in that table, and D and trimming were inferred from the DNA itself. The repertoire holds roughly 79,000 clones, with 84% as singletons.

The source of this sequence is a man aged 50-59 years with acute or convalescent COVID-19. Source material: peripheral blood. The gene calls are TRBV2 and TRBJ1-6; D remains unclear. The CDR3 DNA reads TGTGCCAGCAGTGATATGGAGGATTCACCCCTCCACTTT. Its translation: CASSDMEDSPLHF.